Below are 16 T cell receptor beta chains sequenced from a single sample in a study of cytomegalovirus exposure and HLA in healthy donors. A multiplex PCR was run with 60 Vbeta primers and 13 Jbeta primers. Using immunoSEQ multiplex PCR, the repertoire was profiled, and TCRdb retains in-frame clones only, with some absent. The table records around 150,000 clones, 68% of them present only once. Sequenced material: PBMCs. These receptors all come from a man aged 30-40 years in good health and CMV-seropositive.

This clone showed up just a few times. The V gene is TRBV19, the J gene TRBJ1-5; 10 bases match TRBD1. The CDR3 is 14 amino acids. The trim removed 9 bases at V and 5 bases at J, leaving 7 bases unmatched. Germline V gene sequence: CDR1 LNHDA, CDR2 SQIVND (reference sequence). CDR3 residues: CASHDRGLDQPQHF. The CDR3 coding sequence is TGTGCCAGCCATGACAGGGGGCTTGATCAGCCCCAGCATTTT.

This chain uses TRBV2 with TRBJ2-7, with a weak D call TRBD1 (6 bases). Per germline, CDR1 SNHLY and CDR2 FYNNEI. Trimming took off 9 bases at V and 3 bases at J, with 15 bases between the two ends. There are 13 residues in the CDR3. The CDR3 here is CARGTSSGYEQYF. CDR3 coding DNA: TGTGCCAGGGGGACATCCTCGGGCTACGAGCAGTACTTC.

V gene TRBV6-1 combines with J gene TRBJ1-5; D uncertain. V was pared by 4 bases and J by 3 bases, with 16 bases between. Germline V lookup: CDR1 MNHNS, CDR2 SASEGT. The CDR3 contains 16 residues. The CDR3 DNA follows: TGTGCCAGCAGTGCCTCTAGAGGGCCAACCAATCAGCCCCAGCATTTT. Encoded protein: CASSASRGPTNQPQHF.

V gene TRBV27 combines with J gene TRBJ2-5, with 13 bases identical to TRBD2. The end of the DNA aligns better with TRBJ2-7, so the J call may be wrong. The CDR3 loop spans 16 amino acids. The V gene's germline CDR1 is MNHEY and CDR2 SMNVEV (reference sequence). CDR3 in amino acids: CASRKNGLAGAYEQYF. CDR3 bases: TGTGCCAGCCGAAAAAATGGACTAGCGGGGGCCTACGAGCAGTACTTC.

The chain links TRBV19 to TRBJ2-5; TRBD2 agrees at 9 bases. CDR1 and CDR2 from the germline V gene are LNHDA and SQIVND (reference sequence). J was trimmed by 4 bases and V by 8 bases; bases with no gene match: 8. CDR3 size: 14 residues. The CDR3: CASRVAGELETQYF. DNA for the CDR3: TGTGCCAGTCGGGTAGCGGGAGAACTAGAGACCCAGTACTTC.

This clone occurred once. This rearrangement joins TRBV30 to TRBJ2-1; D might be TRBD1 (6 bases). There are 14 residues in the CDR3. The V end was cut by 5 bases, the J end by 8 bases, with 19 bases between. CDR1 GTSNPN and CDR2 SVGIG come from the germline V gene (reference sequence). Here the CDR3 reads CAWANRVRGDEQFF. For the CDR3, the DNA is TGTGCCTGGGCGAACAGGGTAAGGGGCGATGAGCAGTTCTTC.

V gene TRBV7-9 combines with J gene TRBJ2-7; D gene ambiguous. With 0 bases removed from V and 3 bases from J, the gap between germline ends came to 9 bases. The CDR3 contains 14 residues. Germline CDR1 SEHNR, CDR2 FQNEAQ (reference sequence). The CDR3 DNA reads as TGTGCCAGCAGCTTAGCGTCCAGGCACTACGAGCAGTACTTC. Protein sequence: CASSLASRHYEQYF.

The rearrangement uses TRBV11-3 and TRBJ1-1, with D possibly being TRBD1 (6 bases). V was cut by 3 bases and J by 4 bases, with 6 bases left in between. The CDR3 length is 12 residues. Looked up from germline, CDR1 is SGHNT and CDR2 is YENEEA. The CDR3 protein is CASSFRGTEAFF. The CDR3 DNA reads as TGTGCCAGCAGCTTCAGGGGCACTGAAGCTTTCTTT.

The DNA of the CDR3 is TGTGCCAGCAGTTCCGACGGGACTAGCGGGAGCCTGTTCTTC. This gives the protein CASSSDGTSGSLFF. This chain joins TRBV27 and TRBJ2-1; TRBD2 aligns across 14 bases. CDR3 length equals 14 residues. The junction had 8 bases not matched to a gene; V was cut back by 4 bases and J by 15 bases. Germline V gene lookup returns CDR1 MNHEY and CDR2 SMNVEV (reference sequence).

This sequence joins TRBV27 and TRBJ2-2; 7 nucleotides line up with TRBD2. In germline, CDR1 is MNHEY, CDR2 SMNVEV (reference sequence). V lost 4 bases, J lost 7 bases, and 9 bases stayed unmatched. CDR3 size: 15 residues. The CDR3 protein is CASSSGLGWNGELFF. The CDR3 coding sequence is TGTGCCAGCAGTTCCGGACTAGGTTGGAACGGGGAGCTGTTTTTT.

The rearrangement links TRBV21-1 to TRBJ2-1; the table gives TRBD2 as D, unverified against the DNA. TRBV21-1 is shown as a pseudogene. This CDR3 comprises 18 residues. CDR3 sequence: CASSKVMTSGSRWHEQFF. CDR3 nucleotides: TGTGCCAGCAGCAAAGTTATGACTAGCGGATCCCGATGGCATGAGCAGTTCTTC.

The V gene is TRBV28, the J gene TRBJ2-4; D is undetermined. The CDR3 has 13 amino acids. The germline V gene encodes CDR1 MDHEN and CDR2 SYDVKM. Trimming pared 6 bases from V and 4 bases from J, leaving 10 bases between. The DNA for the CDR3 is TGTGCCAGCAGCCATCAGGAAAAAAACATTCAGTACTTC. Its translation: CASSHQEKNIQYF.

This clone showed up just a few times. The CDR3 DNA sequence: TGTGCCACCAGCAGGGTGATAGCGGGAGGGCCTTATGAGCAGTTCTTC. Its translation is CATSRVIAGGPYEQFF. The chain employs TRBV15 and TRBJ2-1; 11 bases match TRBD2. CDR1 is LNHNV, CDR2 YYDKDF, per germline (reference sequence). The CDR3 extends over 16 amino acids. V was pared by 3 bases and J by 8 bases, with 9 bases of the junction left unmatched.

This clone appeared once. V and J are TRBV28 and TRBJ1-5; D is perhaps TRBD1 (5 bases). Trimming took off 8 bases at V and 10 bases at J, with 12 bases between the two ends. The CDR3 spans 11 residues. Germline values: CDR1 MDHEN, CDR2 SYDVKM. The CDR3 sequence: CASSGELPQHF. CDR3 coding DNA: TGTGCCAGCTCGGGGGAACTACCCCAGCATTTT.

This sequence joins TRBV28 and TRBJ2-4, with 7 bases fitting TRBD2. Per the germline V gene, CDR1 is MDHEN and CDR2 is SYDVKM. CDR3 length: 20 amino acids. The V segment lost 5 bases and the J segment 2 bases; nucleotides outside the gene matches: 21. The CDR3 loop is CASSPSQAGASKSPKNIQYF. CDR3 nucleotides: TGTGCCAGCAGTCCATCCCAGGCGGGAGCAAGCAAGTCACCCAAAAACATTCAGTACTTC.

The genes are TRBV29-1 and TRBJ2-2; TRBD2 matches at 13 bases. The germline gives CDR1 SQVTM, CDR2 ANQGSEA. The junction had 2 bases not matched to a gene; V was cut back by 6 bases and J by 1 base. The CDR3 is 15 amino acids. The CDR3 bases are TGCAGCGTCAGGACTAGCGGGGGGAACACCGGGGAGCTGTTTTTT. This translates into CSVRTSGGNTGELFF.